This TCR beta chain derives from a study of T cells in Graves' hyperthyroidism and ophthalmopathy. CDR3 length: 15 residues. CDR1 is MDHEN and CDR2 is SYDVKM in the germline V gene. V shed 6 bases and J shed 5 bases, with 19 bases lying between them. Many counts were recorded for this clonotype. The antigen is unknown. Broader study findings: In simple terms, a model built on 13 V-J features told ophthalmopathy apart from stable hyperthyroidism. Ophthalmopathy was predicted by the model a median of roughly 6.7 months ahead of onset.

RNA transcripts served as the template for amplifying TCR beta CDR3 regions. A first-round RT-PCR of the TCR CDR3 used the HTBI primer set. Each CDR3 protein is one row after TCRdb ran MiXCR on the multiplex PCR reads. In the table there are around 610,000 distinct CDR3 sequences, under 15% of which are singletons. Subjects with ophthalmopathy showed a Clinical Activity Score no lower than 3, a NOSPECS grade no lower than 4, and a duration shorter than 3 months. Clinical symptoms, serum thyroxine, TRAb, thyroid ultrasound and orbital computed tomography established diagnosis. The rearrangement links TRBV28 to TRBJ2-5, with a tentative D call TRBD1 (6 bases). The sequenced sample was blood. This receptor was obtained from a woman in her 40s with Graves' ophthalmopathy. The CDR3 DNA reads TGTGCCAGCAGATCTGGGAGAGGGACATTGGAGACCCAGTACTTC. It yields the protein CASRSGRGTLETQYF.